This T cell receptor (beta chain) derives from a study of blood T cell repertoires in COVID-19. As for the study in general: Samples came from the United States, Italy and Spain, spanning acute and convalescent COVID-19. The analysed material was cDNA or gDNA that came from T cells, B-cell-depleted T cells, or PBMCs.

Original analysis: Scientists estimated how many nucleated cells there were by amplifying reference gene primers. Profiled with immunoSEQ multiplex PCR; TCRdb holds only in-frame clones, not every one. The DNA was the basis for D and trimming; V, J and clone size are from that table. Of roughly 250,000 clones listed, about 88% are singletons. Germline values: CDR1 MNHNY, CDR2 SVGAGI (reference sequence). Trimming removed 6 bases from V and 6 bases from J, with 17 bases in between. The CDR3 loop spans 15 amino acids. The chain combines TRBV6-6 with TRBJ2-2; tentative D call: TRBD1 (5 bases). The clonotype comes from a woman aged 40 to 50 who had recovered from COVID-19. The sample was peripheral blood. CDR3 DNA sequence: TGTGCCAGCAGCGATAGCTGGGGCCCCCCCGGGGAGCTGTTTTTT. This codes for CASSDSWGPPGELFF.